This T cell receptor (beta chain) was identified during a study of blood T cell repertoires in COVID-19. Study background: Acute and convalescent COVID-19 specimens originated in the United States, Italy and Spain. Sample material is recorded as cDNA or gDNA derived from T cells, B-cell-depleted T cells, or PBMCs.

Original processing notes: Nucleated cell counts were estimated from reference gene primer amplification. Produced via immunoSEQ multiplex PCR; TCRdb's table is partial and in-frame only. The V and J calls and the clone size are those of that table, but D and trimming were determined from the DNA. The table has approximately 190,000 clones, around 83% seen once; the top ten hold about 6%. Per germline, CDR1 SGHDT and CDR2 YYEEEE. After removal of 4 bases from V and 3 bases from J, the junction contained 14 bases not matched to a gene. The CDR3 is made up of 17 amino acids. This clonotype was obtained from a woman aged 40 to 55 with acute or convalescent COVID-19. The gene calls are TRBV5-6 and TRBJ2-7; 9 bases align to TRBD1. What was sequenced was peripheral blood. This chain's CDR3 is CASSPHRDRTGVYEQYF. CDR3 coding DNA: TGTGCCAGCAGCCCGCACAGGGACAGGACAGGGGTCTACGAGCAGTACTTC.